A single sample is the source of the 10 T cell receptor beta chains below, sequenced in a study of response to subunit inactivated influenza vaccine. One entry per CDR3 protein results from TCRdb running MiXCR on the RT-PCR reads. Counted here are hundreds of thousands of distinct CDR3 sequences, around 10% occurring once; the ten biggest clones make up roughly 9.6%. This sample was also put to use in a study of T cells expressing NK-cell markers. That source reports: TCR beta cDNA was made by 5'RACE template switching with UMIs.

The source was PBMCs from blood, collected on the day of vaccination. The receptors here all came from a man aged 50 or older who received an inactivated influenza vaccine.

This clonotype occurred many times. The genes are TRBV7-9 and TRBJ2-1, with a weak D call TRBD2 (6 bases). Germline V gene sequence: CDR1 SEHNR, CDR2 FQNEAQ (reference sequence). Trimming pared 6 bases from V and 9 bases from J, leaving 9 bases between. There are 11 residues in the CDR3. This CDR3 is CASSPGVEQFF. CDR3 DNA sequence: TGTGCCAGCAGTCCGGGGGTTGAGCAGTTCTTC.

This sequence joins TRBV11-2 and TRBJ2-7; TRBD1 matches 7 bases. Unmatched junction bases numbered 4, after V lost 5 bases and J lost 0 bases. CDR3 length: 14 residues. Per germline, CDR1 SGHAT and CDR2 FQNNGV. The CDR3: CASSGGQVSYEQYF. CDR3 in DNA: TGTGCCAGCAGCGGAGGACAGGTCTCCTACGAGCAGTACTTC.

This clonotype has a handful of counts. The chain has TRBV29-1 and TRBJ2-1, with 12 bases lining up with TRBD2. CDR1 is SQVTM, CDR2 ANQGSEA, per germline. With V trimmed by 7 bases and J by 6 bases, 7 bases remained unmatched. This CDR3 comprises 14 residues. The CDR3 DNA reads TGCAGCGCTGTACGGACTAGCGGGATCAATGAGCAGTTCTTC. Translated, it gives CSAVRTSGINEQFF.

This clonotype was observed a handful of times. This chain's CDR3 is CSASLEFSGANVLTF. The CDR3 DNA is TGCAGTGCTAGTTTGGAGTTCTCTGGGGCCAACGTCCTGACTTTC. This sequence joins TRBV20-1 and TRBJ2-6; no reliable D call. V dropped 3 bases and J dropped 0 bases, with 9 bases sitting between them. The CDR3 has 15 residues. Germline V gene sequence: CDR1 DFQATT, CDR2 SNEGSKA (reference sequence).

This clonotype was found a few times. The chain is built from TRBV5-1 and TRBJ2-7, with TRBD1 matching 9 bases. Germline CDR1 reads SGHRS; CDR2 reads YFSETQ. The CDR3 has 16 residues. V was clipped by 2 bases and J by 0 bases; unmatched bases: 6. Written as DNA, the CDR3 is TGCGCCAGCAGCTTTACCACAGGGGGCTTCTCCTACGAGCAGTACTTC. Its protein product is CASSFTTGGFSYEQYF.

The chain uses TRBV11-1 and TRBJ2-3, with D possibly matching TRBD1 (6 bases). CDR3 size: 19 residues. The germline CDR1 and CDR2 sequences are SGHAT and FQDESV (reference sequence). V was trimmed by 5 bases and J by 1 base, leaving 25 bases between them. CDR3 sequence (DNA): TGTGCCAGCAGCCGGAGTTGGGACACCGTGGTTAGCGGCACAGATACGCAGTATTTT. It yields the protein CASSRSWDTVVSGTDTQYF.

The rearrangement links TRBV4-2 to TRBJ2-7; D remains ambiguous. This CDR3 spans 12 amino acids. V gave up 4 bases and J gave up 2 bases, with 6 bases separating them. Germline assignment: CDR1 LGHNA and CDR2 YNFKEQ. The chain's CDR3 is CASSLHAYEQYF. The CDR3 DNA reads TGTGCCAGCAGCCTACATGCCTACGAGCAGTACTTC.

This clonotype has just a few counts. The rearrangement links TRBV7-2 to TRBJ2-7; D uncertain. V was trimmed by 5 bases and J by 0 bases, leaving 14 bases between them. The CDR3 is 15 amino acids. Germline V lookup: CDR1 SGHTA, CDR2 FQGNSA. The CDR3 sequence is CASSRLKTDSYEQYF. CDR3 DNA sequence: TGTGCCAGCAGCCGCCTGAAGACGGACTCCTACGAGCAGTACTTC.

This chain joins TRBV20-1 and TRBJ1-3; the match to TRBD1 covers 8 bases. Trimming at V came to 5 bases and at J to 3 bases, leaving 3 bases not matched to a gene. Germline V gene data show CDR1 as DFQATT and CDR2 as SNEGSKA (reference sequence). The CDR3 covers 13 residues. CDR3 amino acids: CSAHRGNGNTIYF. CDR3 DNA sequence: TGCAGTGCTCACAGGGGGAATGGAAACACCATATATTTT.

Many counts were recorded for this clonotype. CDR3 in DNA: TGCAGCGTTGGGGCCGCAGAGACCCAGTACTTC. Its protein is CSVGAAETQYF. The chain joins TRBV29-1 to TRBJ2-5; D is unresolved. The CDR3 extends over 11 amino acids. Germline V gene sequence: CDR1 SQVTM, CDR2 ANQGSEA. V shed 4 bases and J shed 4 bases, with 7 bases lying between them.